Presented here are 30 T cell receptor beta chains from one specimen sequenced in a study of T cells in Graves' hyperthyroidism and ophthalmopathy. Using RNA transcripts as the source, TCR beta CDR3 regions were amplified. Carried out on the TCR CDR3, a first-round RT-PCR used the HTBI primer set. TCRdb re-analysed the multiplex PCR reads in MiXCR, keeping a single row per CDR3 protein. There are hundreds of thousands of distinct CDR3 sequences in the sample; about a sixth occur only once, and about 7.7% lies in the top ten. Source material: blood. The receptors stem from a woman aged 18-30 years with Graves' hyperthyroidism.

This clonotype was found a few times. The rearrangement joins TRBV7-9 to TRBJ2-5; no firm D call. CDR3 size: 15 residues. V lost 2 bases and J 7 bases, leaving 17 bases between the germline ends. Germline V CDR1 and CDR2: SEHNR, FQNEAQ (reference sequence). CDR3 sequence reads: CASSLNLVALGTQYF. For the CDR3, the DNA is TGTGCCAGCAGCTTAAATCTAGTGGCCCTGGGGACCCAGTACTTC.

This clonotype was counted ten times or more. V gene TRBV20-1 combines with J gene TRBJ1-1, with D possibly being TRBD1 (6 bases). Germline V gives CDR1 DFQATT, CDR2 SNEGSKA (reference sequence). The CDR3 extends over 13 amino acids. CDR3 nucleotide sequence: TGCAGCGAACTTACAGGGTCGGACACTGAAGCTTTCTTT. It specifies CSELTGSDTEAFF.

There are many counts of this clonotype. The V gene is TRBV10-3, the J gene TRBJ2-1; TRBD2 matches at 8 bases. The CDR3 totals 20 residues. CDR1 and CDR2 from the germline V gene are ENHRY and SYGVKD. Trimming cost V 4 bases and J 0 bases; bases outside gene matches: 17. The CDR3 protein is CAISARLAGITQSSYNEQFF. The CDR3 DNA reads TGTGCCATCAGTGCCCGTTTAGCGGGAATTACCCAAAGCTCCTACAATGAGCAGTTCTTC.

This clonotype was counted ten times or more. The J gene is TRBJ2-1, the V gene TRBV14, with D perhaps TRBD1 or TRBD2 (6 bases each). V gave up 1 base and J gave up 4 bases, with 14 bases separating them. Germline CDR1 reads SGHDN; CDR2 reads FVKESK. The CDR3 sequence is 16 residues long. The CDR3 nucleotides are TGTGCCAGCAGCCAAGGAAGAGGGGGGCTGTACAATGAGCAGTTCTTC. It translates to CASSQGRGGLYNEQFF.

The V and J genes are TRBV6-1 and TRBJ1-4; D unresolved. The CDR3 is 12 amino acids. CDR1 and CDR2 from the germline V gene are MNHNS and SASEGT. With 10 bases removed from V and 5 bases from J, the gap between germline ends came to 11 bases. The DNA for the CDR3 is TGTGCCACCCACGGGCCGAATGAAAAACTGTTTTTT. Its protein is CATHGPNEKLFF.

In this sample, this clonotype turned up many times. CDR3 region: CASSLRSLTEGGYTF. The CDR3 region has the DNA TGTGCCAGCAGCCTACGGTCTCTAACGGAGGGTGGCTACACCTTC. The V and J genes are TRBV11-2 and TRBJ1-2; no definite D call. The CDR3 covers 15 residues. V was cut by 5 bases and J by 7 bases, with 20 bases left in between. Germline lookup yields CDR1 SGHAT and CDR2 FQNNGV. Full variable domain (outside the CDR3, taken from reference TRBV11-2 and TRBJ1-2): EAGVAQSPRYKIIEKRQSVAFWCNPISGHATLYWYQQILGQGPKLLIQFQNNGVVDDSQLPKDRFSAERLKGVDSTLKIQPAKLEDSAVYLCASSLRSLTEGGYTFGSGTRLTVV.

Only a few counts were recorded for this clonotype. The gene calls are TRBV5-4 and TRBJ2-4; D uncertain. Germline CDR1 is SGHNT and CDR2 is YYREEE (reference sequence). Trimming removed 3 bases from V and 0 bases from J, with 16 bases in between. This CDR3 has 17 residues. The CDR3 DNA is TGTGCCAGCAGCTCAAGACCAAAGAGACTAGCCAAAAACATTCAGTACTTC. This sequence encodes CASSSRPKRLAKNIQYF.

There are many counts of this clonotype. The chain joins TRBV11-3 to TRBJ2-1, with D uncertain. Germline CDR1 reads SGHNT; CDR2 reads YENEEA. The CDR3 has 16 amino acids. Trimming took 4 bases from V and 2 from J, leaving 15 bases between them. The CDR3 DNA is TGTGCCAGCAGCTCCTTCGCGTCCTGGGCCTACAATGAGCAGTTCTTC. Translated, it gives CASSSFASWAYNEQFF. Full variable domain (remainder filled in from reference TRBV11-3 and TRBJ2-1): EAGVVQSPRYKIIEKKQPVAFWCNPISGHNTLYWYLQNLGQGPELLIRYENEEAVDDSQLPKDRFSAERLKGVDSTLKIQPAELGDSAVYLCASSSFASWAYNEQFFGPGTRLTVL.

A few counts support this clonotype. The chain employs TRBV10-3 and TRBJ2-4; D may correspond to TRBD1 or TRBD2 (5 bases each). Germline-derived CDR1 and CDR2 are ENHRY and SYGVKD. The CDR3 has 13 amino acids. With 8 bases removed from V and 6 bases from J, the gap between germline ends came to 14 bases. In nucleotides, the CDR3 is TGTGCCATCTGCCGGGACGGCGGAAACATTCAGTACTTC. Amino acid sequence: CAICRDGGNIQYF.

V and J are TRBV30 and TRBJ1-6; no reliable D call. Germline V gene sequence: CDR1 GTSNPN, CDR2 SVGIG (reference sequence). There are 14 residues in the CDR3. Deletions cut 2 bases from V and 9 bases from J, with 14 bases between. As DNA, the CDR3 is TGTGCCTGGAGTTCCTCGGGTTGGGGTTCACCCCTCCACTTT. This sequence encodes CAWSSSGWGSPLHF.

There are many counts of this clonotype. The chain couples TRBV19 to TRBJ1-2, with D unclear. The CDR3 runs to 14 residues. CDR1 LNHDA and CDR2 SQIVND come from the germline V gene (reference sequence). Trimming removed 5 bases at V and 7 bases at J, with 17 bases between. The CDR3 loop reads CASSQRPGEGGYTF. In nucleotides, the CDR3 is TGTGCCAGTAGTCAAAGGCCCGGTGAGGGTGGCTACACCTTC.

This clonotype was seen at least ten times. The chain recombines TRBV5-1 with TRBJ1-2; 10 bases map to TRBD1. CDR3 length equals 15 residues. V shed 0 bases and J 8 bases; nucleotides not matched to a gene: 7. Germline V CDR1 and CDR2: SGHRS, YFSETQ. The CDR3 spells CASSLEPRDRGGYTF. CDR3 sequence (DNA): TGCGCCAGCAGCTTGGAACCCCGGGACAGGGGCGGCTACACCTTC.

A few counts support this clonotype. CDR3 in DNA: TGTGCCAGCAGTAACGGCCCCCCGGGCACAGATACGCAGTATTTT. Translation gives CASSNGPPGTDTQYF. The V call is TRBV6-2 or TRBV6-3, the J call TRBJ2-3; D is undetermined. CDR1 and CDR2 (germline): MNHEY, SVGEGT. The CDR3 consists of 15 residues. Deletions cut 5 bases from V and 1 base from J, with 13 bases between.

The chain uses TRBV20-1 and TRBJ1-2, with D possibly TRBD1 on 5 matching bases. The germline V and J ends were trimmed by 0 bases and 8 bases, with 10 bases remaining between them. The CDR3 runs to 12 residues. The germline CDR1 and CDR2 sequences are DFQATT and SNEGSKA (reference sequence). The CDR3 is CSARDTGGGYTF. CDR3 in DNA: TGCAGTGCTAGAGATACGGGGGGAGGCTACACCTTC.

This clonotype was recorded a few times. This sequence joins TRBV6-1 and TRBJ2-1; D ambiguous. Looked up from germline, CDR1 is MNHNS and CDR2 is SASEGT. CDR3 size: 17 residues. V gave up 4 bases and J gave up 0 bases, with 16 bases separating them. The CDR3 region is CASSGVGRASSYNEQFF. CDR3 sequence (DNA): TGTGCCAGCAGTGGGGTTGGACGGGCCAGCTCCTACAATGAGCAGTTCTTC.

This clonotype came up many times. The chain uses TRBV12-3 or TRBV12-4 and TRBJ2-7, with 7 bases lining up with TRBD1. With 3 bases clipped from V and 3 bases from J, the junction kept 8 bases outside the gene matches. This CDR3 has 15 amino acids. CDR3 loop: CASSFTGVTYYEQYF. The CDR3 bases are TGTGCCAGCAGTTTTACAGGGGTTACCTACTACGAGCAGTACTTC.

The chain carries TRBV27 and TRBJ2-7; D unclear. Trimming removed 6 bases from V and 3 bases from J, with 12 bases in between. This CDR3 region has 13 residues. The V gene's germline CDR1 is MNHEY and CDR2 SMNVEV (reference sequence). In DNA, the CDR3 is TGTGCCAGCAGCCTCAGCAGTGACTACGAGCAGTACTTC. The encoded protein is CASSLSSDYEQYF.

This clonotype has a count of ten or more. The chain couples TRBV3-1 to TRBJ2-1; TRBD2 matches at 10 bases. Germline V lookup: CDR1 LGHDT, CDR2 YNNKEL (reference sequence). V dropped 4 bases and J dropped 5; count of bases not matched to a gene: 5. CDR3 length equals 15 residues. CDR3 nucleotides: TGTGCCAGCAGCCTCCAGCGGGAGGGCAACAATGAGCAGTTCTTC. Translated, it gives CASSLQREGNNEQFF.

In its sample, this clonotype was seen many times. This chain joins TRBV11-2 and TRBJ2-1, with 10 nucleotides matching TRBD1. The J segment lost 5 bases and the V segment lost 7 bases, leaving 8 bases of the junction unmatched. Per the germline V gene, CDR1 is SGHAT and CDR2 is FQNNGV. This CDR3 contains 15 residues. The DNA of the CDR3 is TGTGCCAGCACCTCCTGGGACAGGGGAAACAATGAGCAGTTCTTC. Translation gives CASTSWDRGNNEQFF.

This clonotype was picked up many times. The chain employs TRBV6-1 and TRBJ1-2, with 8 bases identical to TRBD1. CDR1 and CDR2 from the germline V gene are MNHNS and SASEGT. The length of the CDR3 is 14 residues. The V and J ends lost 4 bases and 4 bases, in that order; junction bases with no gene match: 5. CDR3 region: CASSAGGVGYGYTF. DNA of the CDR3: TGTGCCAGCAGTGCAGGGGGCGTAGGCTATGGCTACACCTTC.

This clonotype was detected ten times or more. The chain joins TRBV5-1 to TRBJ2-3; D is ambiguous. V gave up 2 bases and J gave up 2 bases, with 9 bases separating them. Germline-derived CDR1 and CDR2 are SGHRS and YFSETQ. CDR3 length: 14 residues. The CDR3 region has the DNA TGCGCCAGCAGCTTCGGTACTATCACAGATACGCAGTATTTT. This sequence encodes CASSFGTITDTQYF.

The chain recombines TRBV6-5 with TRBJ1-5, with TRBD1 as a possible D gene (6 bases). With 4 bases removed from V and 7 bases from J, the gap between germline ends came to 14 bases. In germline, CDR1 is MNHEY, CDR2 SVGAGI. The CDR3 is 14 residues long. CDR3 sequence reads: CASSSSGEEQPQHF. In DNA form, the CDR3 reads TGTGCCAGCAGTTCCTCAGGGGAGGAGCAGCCCCAGCATTTT.

This chain connects TRBV20-1 to TRBJ1-6, with 8 bases aligning to TRBD1. CDR3 size: 14 residues. J lost 5 bases, V lost 7 bases, and 7 bases had no gene match. Germline values: CDR1 DFQATT, CDR2 SNEGSKA (reference sequence). CDR3 sequence (DNA): TGCAGTGGCCGACAGGGGAGAAATAATTCACCCCTCCACTTT. Amino acids: CSGRQGRNNSPLHF.

This clonotype was observed at least ten times. The DNA for the CDR3 is TGTGCCAGCAGGACGAGTGGGGCAACTAATGAAAAACTGTTTTTT. Protein: CASRTSGATNEKLFF. The chain is built from TRBV28 and TRBJ1-4; D remains ambiguous. Between the trimmed V and J ends, which lost 6 bases and 0 bases, there was a span of 11 bases. CDR3 length equals 15 residues. Germline CDR1 is MDHEN and CDR2 is SYDVKM.

Relative to its sample, this clonotype is medium-sized. The chain uses TRBV2 and TRBJ2-7; 12 bases agree with TRBD2. The J segment lost 3 bases and the V segment lost 3 bases, leaving 18 bases of the junction unmatched. Germline assignment: CDR1 SNHLY and CDR2 FYNNEI. The CDR3 consists of 20 residues. CDR3 nucleotides: TGTGCCAGCAGTGAGCCCCTCAAACTAGCGGGGGGCTCCGCCCGCTACGAGCAGTACTTC. It codes for CASSEPLKLAGGSARYEQYF.

This clonotype was picked up a small number of times. The rearrangement joins TRBV20-1 to TRBJ2-7; TRBD2 matches at 13 bases. This CDR3 contains 18 residues. In germline, CDR1 is DFQATT, CDR2 SNEGSKA (reference sequence). V gave up 0 bases and J gave up 0 bases; unmatched junction bases: 8. CDR3 sequence reads: CSARDLLAGGSSSYEQYF. The CDR3 bases are TGCAGTGCTAGAGATTTACTAGCGGGAGGGTCGAGCTCCTACGAGCAGTACTTC.

The table lists this clonotype with many counts. This chain links TRBV4-1 with TRBJ2-1; D is unresolved. The CDR3 consists of 13 residues. V gave up 2 bases and J gave up 2 bases, with 4 bases separating them. CDR1 is MGHRA, CDR2 YSYEKL, per germline. CDR3 sequence: CASSQSAYNEQFF. The CDR3 nucleotides are TGCGCCAGCAGCCAATCGGCCTACAATGAGCAGTTCTTC.

This clonotype was seen many times. The CDR3 coding sequence is TGTGCCACCAGTGATTTCGGGACTAGCGGGAGGACCCAAGAGACCCAGTACTTC. As protein: CATSDFGTSGRTQETQYF. The chain joins TRBV24-1 to TRBJ2-5, with 15 nucleotides matching TRBD2. Germline V CDR1 and CDR2: KGHDR, SFDVKD. V lost 1 base to trimming and J lost 1 base; unmatched junction nucleotides: 3. This CDR3 comprises 18 residues.

This clonotype was detected ten times or more. This chain links TRBV11-3 with TRBJ2-7, with 10 bases fitting TRBD2. Trimming at V came to 3 bases and at J to 7 bases, leaving 3 bases not matched to a gene. Looked up from germline, CDR1 is SGHNT and CDR2 is YENEEA. The length of the CDR3 is 13 residues. In nucleotides, the CDR3 is TGTGCCAGCAGCTTCAGGGGACTAGCGGAGCAGTACTTC. This encodes CASSFRGLAEQYF.

This clonotype was recorded many times. The V gene is TRBV7-8, the J gene TRBJ1-2; 8 bases agree with TRBD1. CDR3 size: 16 residues. With 1 base clipped from V and 2 bases from J, the junction kept 6 bases outside the gene matches. CDR1 and CDR2 from the germline V gene are SGHVS and FQNEAQ. The CDR3 sequence: CASSLGRGHPNYGYTF. The DNA of the CDR3 is TGTGCCAGCAGCTTAGGCAGGGGGCATCCCAACTATGGCTACACCTTC.